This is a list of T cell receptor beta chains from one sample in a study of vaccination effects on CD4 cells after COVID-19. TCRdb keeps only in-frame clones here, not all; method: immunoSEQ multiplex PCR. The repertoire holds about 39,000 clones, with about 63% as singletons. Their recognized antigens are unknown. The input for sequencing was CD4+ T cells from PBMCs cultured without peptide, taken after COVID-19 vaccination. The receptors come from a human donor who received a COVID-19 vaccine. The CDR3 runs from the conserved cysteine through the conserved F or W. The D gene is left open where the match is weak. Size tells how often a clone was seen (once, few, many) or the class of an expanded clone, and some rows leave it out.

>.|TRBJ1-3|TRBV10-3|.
CAIAGTVSGNTIYF
TGTGCCATCGCGGGGACGGTCTCTGGAAACACCATATATTTT
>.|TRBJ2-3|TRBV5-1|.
CASSLGRVEDTQYF
TGCGCCAGCAGCTTGGGCAGGGTCGAGGATACGCAGTATTTT
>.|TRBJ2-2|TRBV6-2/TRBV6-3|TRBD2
CASSYVDGGSYTGELFF
TGTGCCAGCAGTTACGTTGACGGCGGGAGCTACACCGGGGAGCTGTTTTTT
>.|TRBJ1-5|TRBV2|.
CASSVEGNQPQHF
TGTGCCAGCAGTGTGGAGGGTAATCAGCCCCAGCATTTT
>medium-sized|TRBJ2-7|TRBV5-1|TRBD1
CASSWTGSGYEQYF
TGCGCCAGCAGTTGGACAGGGTCGGGCTACGAGCAGTACTTC
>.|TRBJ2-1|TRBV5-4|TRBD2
CASSWEGRGPTYNEQFF
TGTGCCAGCAGCTGGGAGGGCCGCGGACCGACCTACAATGAGCAGTTCTTC
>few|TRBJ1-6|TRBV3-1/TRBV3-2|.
CASSQARSPLHF
TGTGCCAGCAGCCAGGCGAGAAGTCCCCTCCACTTT
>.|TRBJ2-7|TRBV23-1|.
CASTKNRESYEQYF
TGCGCCAGCACCAAGAACAGGGAATCCTACGAGCAGTACTTC
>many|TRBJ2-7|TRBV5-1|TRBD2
CASSLAGTSGRGEQYF
TGCGCCAGCAGCCTAGCCGGGACTAGCGGGAGAGGTGAGCAGTACTTC
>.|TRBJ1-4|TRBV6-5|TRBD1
CASRLTGDNEKLFF
TGTGCCAGCAGGTTGACAGGGGATAATGAAAAACTGTTTTTT
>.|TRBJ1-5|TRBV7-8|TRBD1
CASSYAQGAWQPQHF
TGTGCCAGCAGCTACGCACAGGGGGCATGGCAGCCCCAGCATTTT
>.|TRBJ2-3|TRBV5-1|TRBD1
CASSSGQGADTQYF
TGCGCCAGCAGCTCCGGACAGGGGGCAGATACGCAGTATTTT
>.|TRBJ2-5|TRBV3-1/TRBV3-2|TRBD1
CASSQGDRGRETQYF
TGTGCCAGCAGCCAAGGGGACAGGGGGCGAGAGACCCAGTACTTC
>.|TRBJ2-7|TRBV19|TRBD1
CASSGGSSYEQYF
TGTGCCAGTTCAGGGGGTAGCTCCTACGAGCAGTACTTC
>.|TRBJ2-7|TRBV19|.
CASSSGRGRTRRYEQYF
TGTGCCAGTAGTTCCGGCCGGGGGAGGACCAGGCGCTACGAGCAGTACTTC
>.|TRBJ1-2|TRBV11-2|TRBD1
CASSPRTGRGGYTF
TGTGCCAGCAGTCCTCGGACAGGGAGGGGTGGCTACACCTTC
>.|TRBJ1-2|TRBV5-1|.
CASSHSGLLGARVGYGYTF
TGCGCCAGCAGTCACTCGGGATTATTGGGGGCGAGGGTAGGCTATGGCTACACCTTC
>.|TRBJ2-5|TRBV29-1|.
CSVDNGGRETQYF
TGCAGCGTTGATAATGGGGGCCGAGAGACCCAGTACTTC
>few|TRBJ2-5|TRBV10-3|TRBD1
CAISSRDSPAETQYF
TGTGCCATCAGTTCCCGGGACAGCCCCGCGGAGACCCAGTACTTC
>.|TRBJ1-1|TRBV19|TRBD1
CASSMGQGIEAFF
TGTGCCAGTAGTATGGGACAGGGAATTGAAGCTTTCTTT
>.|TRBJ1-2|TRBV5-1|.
CASSLDSNIFNGYTF
TGCGCCAGCAGCTTGGACAGTAATATTTTTAATGGCTACACCTTC
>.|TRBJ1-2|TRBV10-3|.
CAISGGESGYGYTF
TGTGCCATCAGTGGAGGAGAAAGTGGCTATGGCTACACCTTC
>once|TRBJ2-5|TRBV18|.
CASSPGPNRETQYF
TGTGCCAGCTCACCGGGACCTAACCGAGAGACCCAGTACTTC
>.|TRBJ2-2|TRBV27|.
CASSLQADLNTGELFF
TGTGCCAGCAGTTTACAGGCAGACCTGAACACCGGGGAGCTGTTTTTT
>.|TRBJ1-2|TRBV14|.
CASSQDDRAARNYGYTF
TGTGCCAGCAGCCAAGATGACCGGGCAGCTCGTAACTATGGCTACACCTTC
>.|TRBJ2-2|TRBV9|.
CASSVDTGSGELFF
TGTGCCAGCAGCGTAGATACAGGGTCCGGGGAGCTGTTTTTT
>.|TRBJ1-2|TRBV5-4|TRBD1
CASSFPQGVYGYTF
TGTGCCAGCAGCTTCCCGCAGGGGGTGTATGGCTACACCTTC
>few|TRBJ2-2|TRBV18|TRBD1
CASSPVQGATGELFF
TGTGCCAGCTCACCAGTCCAGGGGGCCACCGGGGAGCTGTTTTTT
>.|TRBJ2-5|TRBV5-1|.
CASSLQETQYF
TGCGCCAGCAGCTTACAAGAGACCCAGTACTTC
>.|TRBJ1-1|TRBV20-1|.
CSASPPGLVTEAFF
TGCAGTGCTAGTCCCCCAGGGCTTGTCACTGAAGCTTTCTTT
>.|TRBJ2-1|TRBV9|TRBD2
CASSASGRVHNEQFF
TGTGCCAGCAGCGCTAGCGGGAGGGTCCACAATGAGCAGTTCTTC
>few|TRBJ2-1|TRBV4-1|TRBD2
CASSQVSGLAYNEQFF
TGCGCCAGCAGCCAAGTGTCGGGACTAGCTTACAATGAGCAGTTCTTC
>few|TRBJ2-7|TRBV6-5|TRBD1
CASSLDRGPYEQYF
TGTGCCAGCAGTCTCGACAGGGGTCCCTACGAGCAGTACTTC
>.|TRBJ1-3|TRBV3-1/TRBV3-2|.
CASTMGGSGGNTIYF
TGTGCCAGCACAATGGGGGGTTCGGGTGGAAACACCATATATTTT
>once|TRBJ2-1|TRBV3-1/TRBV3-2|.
CASSQGTNEQFF
TGTGCCAGCAGCCAAGGGACGAATGAGCAGTTCTTC